The present T cell receptor (beta chain) was sequenced within a study of T cell responses to AZD1222 COVID-19 vaccine. Whole-study findings and limits: Reportedly, nearly half the spike-specific TCRs target unmutated variant regions. It was only a handful of AZD1222 recipients who were seropositive at baseline. The donors showed a predominance of white British ancestry and of females, with possible underestimation of clonal diversity.

Investigators merged groups given second doses at roughly 4 or roughly 12 weeks. Profiled with immunoSEQ multiplex PCR; TCRdb holds only in-frame clones, not every one. Of tens of thousands of clones in the sample, around 90% are singletons; the top ten hold 2.5% to 3.5%. Germline assignment: CDR1 MNHEY and CDR2 SVGAGI. V was pared by 0 bases and J by 6 bases, with 9 bases of the junction left unmatched. The CDR3 is 16 residues long. On this clone: Antigen unknown.

The specimen was peripheral blood, collected 28 days after the second AZD1222 dose. The receptor's source is an adult who received the AZD1222 COVID-19 vaccine. The chain carries TRBV6-5 and TRBJ2-7, with 9 bases identical to TRBD1. The CDR3 spells CASSYSDPGQGFEQYF. The CDR3 coding sequence is TGTGCCAGCAGTTACTCCGACCCGGGACAGGGATTCGAGCAGTACTTC.